Below are 5 T cell receptor beta chains sequenced from a single sample in a study of human T cells and chemical hapten exposure (dated by TCRdb to the early 2020s). Read against the paper, the sample's time point label means: patch test 2, 6 weeks after DPC sensitization. Taken with the paper, the label for treatment or condition translates to: therapeutic diphenylcyclopropenone sensitization with weekly scalp DPC. Libraries were made using RACE. Data came from a NextSeq 500. Clones were called with MiXCR by TCRdb after fastp trimmed the public reads at Q25, and only in-frame beta chains were retained. Rows matching on CDR3 protein sequence are summarized as one entry with the most common DNA and genes. Counted in this sample were fewer than 85,000 distinct CDR3 sequences; roughly 10% of them appeared once. Around 2.5% of the sample is taken by the ten largest. The sequenced sample was whole blood, obtained in connection with sensitization to the hapten diphenylcyclopropenone (DPC). These receptors were obtained from a young woman with alopecia areata. Some clones in this sample may be carry-over from other donors' samples.

This clonotype was recorded many times. The rearrangement uses TRBV19 and TRBJ1-2; no clear D gene. V was pared by 5 bases and J by 1 base, with 14 bases between. This CDR3 contains 15 residues. Germline loops: CDR1 LNHDA, CDR2 SQIVND (reference sequence). The CDR3 DNA reads TGTGCCAGTAGTCCGACCGCGCATCTTAACTATGGCTACACCTTC. Protein sequence: CASSPTAHLNYGYTF.

This clonotype was recorded many times. This sequence joins TRBV12-3 or TRBV12-4 and TRBJ2-5, with D perhaps matching TRBD1 or TRBD2 (5 bases each). V lost 6 bases and J lost 7, with 9 bases in between. The CDR3 covers 11 residues. Here the CDR3 DNA reads TGTGCCAGCAGCTCTGGGGGGACCCAGTACTTC. Its protein is CASSSGGTQYF.

This clonotype turned up a few times. The chain combines TRBV19 with TRBJ2-2, with a weak D call TRBD1 (6 bases). Germline assignment: CDR1 LNHDA and CDR2 SQIVND (reference sequence). The CDR3 has 16 residues. V dropped 6 bases and J dropped 0 bases, with 14 bases sitting between them. The CDR3 loop reads CASRRGQFANTGELFF. CDR3 DNA sequence: TGTGCCAGTAGGCGCGGACAGTTCGCGAACACCGGGGAGCTGTTTTTT.

The rearrangement joins TRBV2 to TRBJ1-4; D uncertain. The germline V gene encodes CDR1 SNHLY and CDR2 FYNNEI. V was clipped by 5 bases and J by 0 bases, with 10 bases between them. CDR3 length: 15 amino acids. The chain's CDR3 is CASSRRRSTNEKLFF. For the CDR3, the DNA is TGTGCCAGCAGTCGACGCAGGTCAACTAATGAAAAACTGTTTTTT.

The sample holds many counts of this clonotype. This chain connects TRBV20-1 to TRBJ2-5; 9 bases fit TRBD2. There are 14 residues in the CDR3. Per germline, CDR1 DFQATT and CDR2 SNEGSKA (reference sequence). V lost 2 bases and J lost 4; bases outside the gene matches: 5. CDR3 sequence (DNA): TGCAGTGCTAGACCCGGACTAGCGCGAGAGACCCAGTACTTC. This sequence encodes CSARPGLARETQYF.